Listed below are T cell receptor beta chains from one sample, sequenced in a study of neurological immune-mediated disorders. TCRdb re-derived calls from the 5' RACE reads in MiXCR, one entry per CDR3 protein. Among 49,000 or so distinct CDR3 sequences listed, roughly 15% were seen once. The sequencing sample was made of PBMCs. The receptors originated from a man in his fifties or sixties in good health. CDR3s leave out the opening cysteine and the closing phenylalanine or tryptophan. The D gene is left open where the match is weak.

v_call | d_call | cdr3_aa
TRBV20-1 | NA | SASDYYNEQF
TRBV20-1 | TRBD1 | SARHGQGVKDEQY
TRBV7-2 | TRBD2 | ASSLGTSGIGRTQY
TRBV20-1 | TRBD1 | SARDPGQPGSPLH
TRBV5-5 | TRBD2 | ASSQSSGQAYNEQF
TRBV5-1 | NA | ASSFGGLAHEQY
TRBV5-1 | NA | ASSLASITDTQY
TRBV6-6 | NA | ASSYSGEQY
TRBV12-3/TRBV12-4 | NA | ASSTLTGEKLF
TRBV20-1 | NA | SARGQSDNYGYT
TRBV10-2 | TRBD2 | ASSKGTGGTDTQY
TRBV20-1 | NA | SAQDTSNQPQH
TRBV7-2 | NA | ASSHGLLQETQY
TRBV5-1 | NA | ASSFNLAYEQY
TRBV5-6 | TRBD2 | ASIKSGGFWGSGANVLT
TRBV5-1 | NA | ASRVGGSTSTDTQY
TRBV6-2/TRBV6-3 | NA | ASSYTPGQGSYEQY
TRBV4-1 | NA | ASSQEHRGALPYEQY
TRBV5-5 | NA | ASTPRIITNTEAF
TRBV4-1 | NA | ASIQGRGGQPQH